This T cell receptor (beta chain) is drawn from a study of patients and donors after allogeneic stem cell transplantation. CDR1 and CDR2 (germline): SGHVS, FNYEAQ. V was pared by 8 bases and J by 9 bases, with 14 bases of the junction left unmatched. The CDR3 has 16 residues. TCRdb passed the RT-PCR reads through MiXCR, listing each CDR3 protein once. The sample gives 150,000 to 250,000 distinct CDR3 sequences, roughly two fifths of which show up once; 30% to 35% is in the top ten. Sequencing used blood, either unsorted or a sorted T cell fraction (not recorded which). This receptor was identified in a human donor who was either an allogeneic HSCT recipient or a stem cell or donor lymphocyte infusion donor (not recorded which). It is not recorded whose cells these are; they may come from a transplant donor. The genes are TRBV7-6 and TRBJ1-6; TRBD1 aligns across 9 bases. The CDR3 sequence: CASSINQGTGFSPLHF. The DNA for the CDR3 is TGTGCCAGCTCCATTAATCAGGGGACAGGGTTTTCACCCCTCCACTTT.